This T cell receptor (beta chain) was observed in a study of blood T cell repertoires in COVID-19. Across the study: The origin of the acute and convalescent COVID-19 samples was the United States, Italy and Spain. Nucleic acid was either cDNA or gDNA, and it came from T cells, B-cell-depleted T cells, or PBMCs.

Followed longitudinally, the Seattle patients had been enrolled during active infection. Original processing notes: For nucleated cells, counts were estimated from reference gene primer amplification. TCRdb's copy holds only in-frame clones and misses some; the assay was immunoSEQ multiplex PCR. That table supplies the V and J calls and clone size; D and trimming were determined from the DNA. This table has some 110,000 clones, 80% to 95% appearing once. This clone has a single count. Sequencing was done on a sample of peripheral blood. The TCR comes from a man in his fifties with COVID-19, enrolled during active disease.

DNA of the CDR3: TGTGCCAGCAGTTCCTACAGGGTACAAGAGACCCAGTACTTC. Translating it yields CASSSYRVQETQYF. The chain has TRBV28 and TRBJ2-5; a weak D match, TRBD1 (6 bases). This CDR3 has 14 residues. Germline lookup yields CDR1 MDHEN and CDR2 SYDVKM. Trimming removed 4 bases at V and 2 bases at J, with 11 bases between.